Presented here are 19 T cell receptor beta chains from one specimen sequenced in a study of T cells in Graves' hyperthyroidism and ophthalmopathy. Amplified TCR beta CDR3 regions came from RNA transcripts. The HTBI primer set drove a first-round RT-PCR of the TCR CDR3. TCRdb fed the multiplex PCR reads into MiXCR, producing one record per CDR3 protein. The data hold about 520,000 distinct CDR3 sequences, with roughly 20% observed a single time. Sequencing used blood. These receptors were collected from a man aged 18 to 30 with Graves' hyperthyroidism.

This clonotype showed up many times. The chain combines TRBV6-1 with TRBJ1-1; D uncertain. The germline V gene encodes CDR1 MNHNS and CDR2 SASEGT. V lost 4 bases, J lost 3 bases, and 9 bases lay in between. The CDR3 runs 13 residues. The CDR3 sequence is CASSAHGDTEAFF. The CDR3 coding sequence is TGTGCCAGCAGTGCTCACGGGGACACTGAAGCTTTCTTT.

This chain joins TRBV12-3 or TRBV12-4 and TRBJ1-2; D call uncertain. This CDR3 is 15 amino acids long. V dropped 7 bases and J dropped 4 bases, with 19 bases sitting between them. The CDR3: CASNKTPSGLYGYTF. In nucleotides, the CDR3 is TGTGCCAGCAACAAGACACCTTCCGGACTCTATGGCTACACCTTC.

This clonotype was counted a few times. This chain connects TRBV12-3 or TRBV12-4 to TRBJ2-1; D unresolved. Trimming shortened V by 8 bases and J by 0 bases, and 14 bases separated the two germline ends. The CDR3 has 15 amino acids. CDR3 region: CASATLASSYNEQFF. CDR3 sequence (DNA): TGTGCCAGCGCGACACTGGCTAGCTCCTACAATGAGCAGTTCTTC.

The chain is built from TRBV12-3 or TRBV12-4 and TRBJ2-5; no reliable D call. This CDR3 contains 14 residues. The V end was cut by 6 bases, the J end by 0 bases, with 11 bases between. CDR3 amino acids: CASSHGVNQETQYF. CDR3 in DNA: TGTGCCAGCAGCCACGGAGTGAACCAAGAGACCCAGTACTTC.

In its sample, this clonotype was seen a few times. The chain couples TRBV6-1 to TRBJ1-5; D is unclear. Between the trimmed V and J ends, which lost 8 bases and 1 base, there was a span of 9 bases. Germline CDR1 is MNHNS and CDR2 is SASEGT. This CDR3 has 13 residues. CDR3 coding DNA: TGTGCCAGCGGTGCAGAGAGCAATCAGCCCCAGCATTTT. Amino acid sequence: CASGAESNQPQHF.

This clonotype was observed a handful of times. Possible read error: a much larger clone is one base away. The chain combines TRBV13 with TRBJ2-7; TRBD1 matches 10 bases. This CDR3 comprises 15 residues. CDR1 is PRHDT and CDR2 is FYEKMQ in the germline V gene (reference sequence). Trimming took 0 bases from V and 3 from J; bases not matched to a gene: 2. The CDR3 bases are TGTGCCAGCAGCTTAGGGGGACAGGGGAACTACGAGCAGTACTTC. The encoded protein is CASSLGGQGNYEQYF.

This clonotype occurred many times. The chain employs TRBV12-3 or TRBV12-4 and TRBJ1-1; D gene uncertain. The CDR3 extends over 14 amino acids. Trimming left V 2 bases short and J 1 base short, with 8 bases between. The CDR3 sequence: CASSLKGRNTEAFF. The CDR3 DNA sequence: TGTGCCAGCAGTTTAAAGGGCCGGAACACTGAAGCTTTCTTT.

This clonotype was detected many times. The V gene is TRBV2, the J gene TRBJ1-1; no firm D call. Germline loops: CDR1 SNHLY, CDR2 FYNNEI. V lost 6 bases and J lost 1, with 12 bases in between. The CDR3 covers 14 residues. CDR3 nucleotides: TGTGCCAGCAGAAACTCCGGGTCGAACACTGAAGCTTTCTTT. It yields the protein CASRNSGSNTEAFF. The entire variable domain, with the rest obtained from reference TRBV2 and TRBJ1-1, is as follows: EPEVTQTPSHQVTQMGQEVILRCVPISNHLYFYWYRQILGQKVEFLVSFYNNEISEKSEIFDDQFSVERPDGSNFTLKIRSTKLEDSAMYFCASRNSGSNTEAFFGQGTRLTVV.

There are a few counts of this clonotype. The chain employs TRBV6-6 and TRBJ2-6, with D possibly matching TRBD1 (6 bases). The V end was cut by 4 bases, the J end by 0 bases, with 19 bases between. The CDR3 runs to 19 residues. Germline assignment: CDR1 MNHNY and CDR2 SVGAGI (reference sequence). The CDR3 loop reads CASSSYMTGTLSGANVLTF. CDR3 DNA: TGTGCCAGCAGTTCCTACATGACAGGCACCCTCTCTGGGGCCAACGTCCTGACTTTC.

The gene calls are TRBV12-3 or TRBV12-4 and TRBJ2-5; 7 nucleotides align to TRBD1. The CDR3 is 14 residues long. V lost 7 bases to trimming and J lost 2 bases; unmatched junction nucleotides: 7. The chain's CDR3 is CASTQGVAQETQYF. CDR3 in DNA: TGTGCCAGCACCCAGGGGGTAGCTCAAGAGACCCAGTACTTC.

There are many counts of this clonotype. The chain links TRBV12-3 or TRBV12-4 to TRBJ1-5, with TRBD1 as a possible D gene (6 bases). V lost 3 bases to trimming and J lost 3 bases, with 12 bases between them. This CDR3 has 15 residues. This chain's CDR3 is CASSFVAGVNQPQHF. The CDR3 nucleotides are TGTGCCAGCAGTTTCGTGGCAGGGGTCAATCAGCCCCAGCATTTT.

This clonotype has only a few counts. The V call is TRBV12-3 or TRBV12-4, the J call TRBJ2-5, with TRBD2 identical over 11 bases. Trimming removed 3 bases from V and 5 bases from J; junction bases left unmatched: 5. The CDR3 has 15 amino acids. The chain's CDR3 is CASSFSGGAQETQYF. The CDR3 DNA reads TGTGCCAGCAGTTTTAGCGGGGGGGCCCAGGAGACCCAGTACTTC.

This clonotype was detected many times. CDR3: CASSEFRGLGSQETQYF. The CDR3 DNA follows: TGCGCCAGCAGTGAGTTCAGGGGGCTTGGCTCCCAAGAGACCCAGTACTTC. V and J are TRBV10-1 and TRBJ2-5, with TRBD1 matching over 8 bases. The J segment lost 1 base and the V segment lost 1 base, leaving 8 bases of the junction unmatched. The V gene's germline CDR1 is WNHNN and CDR2 SYGVQD (reference sequence). This CDR3 has 17 amino acids.

This clonotype was detected many times. This sequence joins TRBV20-1 and TRBJ1-3; D remains unclear. V was pared by 6 bases and J by 0 bases, with 9 bases between. CDR1 and CDR2 from the germline V gene are DFQATT and SNEGSKA (reference sequence). The CDR3 is made up of 13 amino acids. CDR3 nucleotide sequence: TGCAGTGCGTTATGGGGCTCTGGAAACACCATATATTTT. Translation gives CSALWGSGNTIYF.

This clonotype was detected ten times or more. V gene TRBV6-5 combines with J gene TRBJ2-5; D unresolved. In germline, CDR1 is MNHEY, CDR2 SVGAGI. This CDR3 is 14 amino acids long. Trimming left V 2 bases short and J 8 bases short, with 15 bases between. CDR3 amino acids: CASSYETSGGTQYF. The CDR3, as DNA: TGTGCCAGCAGTTACGAGACTTCTGGCGGAACCCAGTACTTC.

This clonotype was seen a few times. V usage is TRBV3-1 and J usage is TRBJ1-2; 7 bases line up with TRBD1. CDR3 length: 16 amino acids. CDR1 is LGHDT, CDR2 YNNKEL, per germline (reference sequence). V was pared by 1 base and J by 2 bases, with 7 bases of the junction left unmatched. DNA for the CDR3: TGTGCCAGCAGCCAAGGGAACAGGGGCCGCAACTATGGCTACACCTTC. Its translation is CASSQGNRGRNYGYTF.

The rearrangement joins TRBV4-1 to TRBJ2-7; possible D gene TRBD2, 7 bases. The length of the CDR3 is 17 residues. Trimming took 0 bases from V and 4 from J, leaving 19 bases between them. Germline V gene sequence: CDR1 MGHRA, CDR2 YSYEKL. CDR3: CASSQEGAAGAGYEQYF. The CDR3 nucleotides read TGCGCCAGCAGCCAAGAGGGTGCCGCGGGGGCGGGGTACGAGCAGTACTTC.

The rearrangement uses TRBV12-3 or TRBV12-4 and TRBJ2-2; D remains unclear. The CDR3 is 14 amino acids. Between the trimmed V and J ends, which lost 3 bases and 3 bases, there was a span of 8 bases. This CDR3 is CASSFSSYTGELFF. DNA of the CDR3: TGTGCCAGCAGTTTCTCCTCCTACACCGGGGAGCTGTTTTTT.

In this sample, this clonotype turned up many times. The rearrangement links TRBV12-3 or TRBV12-4 to TRBJ2-5, with 14 bases fitting TRBD2. The CDR3 is made up of 17 amino acids. Trimming cost V 6 bases and J 0 bases; bases outside gene matches: 6. Here the CDR3 reads CASSRTSGGLYQETQYF. The CDR3 DNA sequence: TGTGCCAGCAGCCGGACTAGCGGGGGGCTGTACCAAGAGACCCAGTACTTC.